One and the same sample provided the 13 T cell receptor beta chains below, sequenced in a study of cytomegalovirus exposure and HLA in healthy donors (dated by TCRdb to the late 2010s). The method was the immunoSEQ multiplex PCR assay. TCRdb took this table from immuneACCESS and kept in-frame rearrangements with V and J called. Such tables lack part of the clones; where checked against another copy, unresolved V genes explain under half of the gap, and the rest is unexplained. The sample has about 240,000 clones on record, approximately 87% of them singletons. The ten largest make up about 2.5% of the sample. The sample taken for sequencing was PBMCs. The receptors here all came from a man younger than 35 in good health and CMV-seronegative.

The sample holds a few counts of this clone. The chain is built from TRBV27 and TRBJ2-7; D is unclear. This CDR3 is 14 amino acids long. Germline V gives CDR1 MNHEY, CDR2 SMNVEV (reference sequence). The V and J ends lost 0 bases and 1 base respectively, with 7 bases between them. The CDR3 region has the DNA TGTGCCAGCAGTTTATCATCAGGATCCTACGAGCAGTACTTC. Translation gives CASSLSSGSYEQYF.

The chain has TRBV7-9 and TRBJ2-7; D may be TRBD2 (6 bases). The ends were cut back, 7 bases at V and 5 bases at J, with 18 bases in the middle. Germline assignment: CDR1 SEHNR and CDR2 FQNEAQ (reference sequence). This CDR3 comprises 14 residues. CDR3 nucleotide sequence: TGTGCCAGCATTCAGGAGGGGCGGTTTGACGAGCAGTACTTC. It is translated as CASIQEGRFDEQYF.

The chain uses TRBV7-2 and TRBJ1-2; D might be TRBD1 (5 bases). Trimming stripped 1 base from V and 4 bases from J, with 19 bases between. In germline, CDR1 is SGHTA, CDR2 FQGNSA. This CDR3 contains 17 residues. The CDR3 sequence is CASSLGAGEYVVYGYTF. The CDR3 DNA is TGTGCCAGCAGCTTAGGGGCGGGGGAGTATGTAGTCTATGGCTACACCTTC.

The V gene is TRBV25-1, the J gene TRBJ2-1; TRBD2 is a possible D gene (6 bases). Looked up from germline, CDR1 is MGHDK and CDR2 is SYGVNS. The CDR3 totals 15 residues. Trimming cost V 4 bases and J 8 bases, with 18 bases left between them. CDR3 bases: TGTGCCAGCAGTGGTTTGGGGACTCTCGGGGATGAGCAGTTCTTC. This encodes CASSGLGTLGDEQFF. The full variable domain, completed using reference TRBV25-1 and TRBJ2-1, is EADIYQTPRYLVIGTGKKITLECSQTMGHDKMYWYQQDPGMELHLIHYSYGVNSTEKGDLSSESTVSRIRTEHFPLTLESARPSHTSQYLCASSGLGTLGDEQFFGPGTRLTVL.

V and J are TRBV4-1 and TRBJ2-3; the match to TRBD2 covers 11 bases. This CDR3 contains 16 residues. After removal of 1 base from V and 3 bases from J, the junction contained 3 bases not matched to a gene. Germline V gene data show CDR1 as MGHRA and CDR2 as YSYEKL. CDR3 in DNA: TGCGCCAGCAGCCAAGGACTAGCGGGGCCGACAGATACGCAGTATTTT. It translates to CASSQGLAGPTDTQYF.

Here the CDR3 DNA reads TGTGCCAGCAGCTACCCACAGGGGTCCACAGATACGCAGTATTTT. Amino acids: CASSYPQGSTDTQYF. J is TRBJ2-3 and V is TRBV4-2; 7 bases match TRBD1. Trimming took 5 bases from V and 2 from J; bases not matched to a gene: 7. Germline-derived CDR1 and CDR2 are LGHNA and YNFKEQ. The CDR3 is made up of 15 amino acids.

The chain carries TRBV9 and TRBJ2-7; no clear D gene. The CDR3 totals 13 residues. Germline CDR1 and CDR2: SGDLS and YYNGEE. Trimming took 4 bases from V and 6 from J, leaving 14 bases between them. Here the CDR3 DNA reads TGTGCCAGCAGCCCTTCCCTACCGGGCGAGCAGTACTTC. Protein product: CASSPSLPGEQYF.

V usage is TRBV27 and J usage is TRBJ2-2; 7 bases match TRBD1. CDR1 and CDR2 from the germline V gene are MNHEY and SMNVEV (reference sequence). V shed 5 bases and J 5 bases; nucleotides not matched to a gene: 5. The CDR3 runs 14 residues. DNA for the CDR3: TGTGCCAGCAGTCCCACAGGGGTGACCGGGGAGCTGTTTTTT. Its protein product is CASSPTGVTGELFF.

J is TRBJ2-1 and V is TRBV5-6; D not resolved. Between the trimmed V and J ends, which lost 5 bases and 4 bases, there was a span of 16 bases. The CDR3 totals 15 residues. Germline V gene data show CDR1 as SGHDT and CDR2 as YYEEEE. The CDR3 reads CASRSSLSSYNEQFF. DNA for the CDR3: TGTGCCAGCAGGTCTTCCTTGTCCAGTTACAATGAGCAGTTCTTC.

The chain is built from TRBV6-4 and TRBJ2-7; D is ambiguous. This CDR3 has 14 residues. CDR1 MRHNA and CDR2 SNTAGT come from the germline V gene. With 0 bases removed from V and 1 base from J, the gap between germline ends came to 7 bases. CDR3 sequence (DNA): TGTGCCAGCAGTGACTCGAGCAAATCCTACGAGCAGTACTTC. Residues: CASSDSSKSYEQYF.

The chain couples TRBV28 to TRBJ1-6; 7 bases are a match to TRBD1. The trim removed 4 bases at V and 7 bases at J, leaving 10 bases unmatched. The CDR3 sequence is 16 residues long. Germline V lookup: CDR1 MDHEN, CDR2 SYDVKM. CDR3 loop: CASSSERQGANSPLHF. The CDR3, as DNA: TGTGCCAGCAGTTCGGAACGACAGGGCGCCAATTCACCCCTCCACTTT.

The chain is built from TRBV15 and TRBJ2-1, with a tentative D call TRBD2 (5 bases). The CDR3 is made up of 18 amino acids. The germline gives CDR1 LNHNV, CDR2 YYDKDF (reference sequence). V was pared by 2 bases and J by 3 bases, with 20 bases between. CDR3 nucleotides: TGTGCCACCAGCAGACGGACTGGGGTTTTTGCTCTCTACAATGAGCAGTTCTTC. This encodes CATSRRTGVFALYNEQFF.

The V gene is TRBV27, the J gene TRBJ2-3; 10 bases align to TRBD2. V dropped 10 bases and J dropped 0; count of bases not matched to a gene: 13. CDR1 and CDR2 from the germline V gene are MNHEY and SMNVEV (reference sequence). This CDR3 comprises 17 residues. DNA for the CDR3: TGTGCCACCACTGTGGGACTAGCGCTTGCTAGCACAGATACGCAGTATTTT. Translation: CATTVGLALASTDTQYF.